The clone carrying this T cell receptor (beta chain) was detected many times. V gave up 0 bases and J gave up 6 bases; unmatched junction bases: 6. This CDR3 is built from 15 residues. The V gene's germline CDR1 is SGDLS and CDR2 YYNGEE. TCRdb redid the calling of the 5' RACE reads with MiXCR, one entry per CDR3 protein. Of tens of thousands of distinct CDR3 sequences detected, under 5% appear once; the ten largest clones hold roughly 4.2%. This sample stems from a study of CD8 T cells in ankylosing spondylitis. Material for sequencing was blood, either unsorted or a sorted T cell fraction (not recorded which). This clonotype was obtained from a female donor with ankylosing spondylitis or in good health (not recorded which). V gene TRBV9 combines with J gene TRBJ2-1; 7 nucleotides line up with TRBD2. The DNA of the CDR3 is TGTGCCAGCAGCGTAGGGTGGGGAGGGGTCAATGAGCAGTTCTTC. It translates to CASSVGWGGVNEQFF.